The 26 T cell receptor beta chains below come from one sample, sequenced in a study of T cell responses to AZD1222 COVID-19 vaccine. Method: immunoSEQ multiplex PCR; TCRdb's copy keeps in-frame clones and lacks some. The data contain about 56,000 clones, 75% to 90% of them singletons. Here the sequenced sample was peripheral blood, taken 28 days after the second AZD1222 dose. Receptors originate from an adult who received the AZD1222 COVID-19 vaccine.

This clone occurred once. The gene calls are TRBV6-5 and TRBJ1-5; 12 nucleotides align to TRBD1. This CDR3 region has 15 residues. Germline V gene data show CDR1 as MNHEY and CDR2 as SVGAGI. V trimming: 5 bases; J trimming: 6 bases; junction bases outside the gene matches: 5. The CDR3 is CASSRDRGQGQPQHF. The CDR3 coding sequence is TGTGCCAGCAGTAGGGACAGGGGGCAGGGTCAGCCCCAGCATTTT.

In DNA, the CDR3 is TGCGCCAGCAGTCAATCCGCCGCAGGGCTACAGGGGAGATCTGGAAACACCATATATTTT. Its protein product is CASSQSAAGLQGRSGNTIYF. The V and J genes are TRBV23-1 and TRBJ1-3; 7 nucleotides agree with TRBD1. TRBV23-1 is an ORF, with its function uncertain. The V and J ends lost 0 bases and 1 base, in that order; junction bases with no gene match: 15. The CDR3 spans 20 residues.

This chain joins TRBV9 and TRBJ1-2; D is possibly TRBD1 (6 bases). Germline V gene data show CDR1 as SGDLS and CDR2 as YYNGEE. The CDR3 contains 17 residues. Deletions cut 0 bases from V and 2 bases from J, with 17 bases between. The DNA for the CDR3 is TGTGCCAGCAGCGTAGCAACCTTCGACAGGCAGAACTATGGCTACACCTTC. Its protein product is CASSVATFDRQNYGYTF.

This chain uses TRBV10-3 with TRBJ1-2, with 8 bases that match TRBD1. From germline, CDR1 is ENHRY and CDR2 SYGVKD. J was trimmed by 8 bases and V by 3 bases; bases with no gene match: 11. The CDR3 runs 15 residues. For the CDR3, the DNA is TGTGCCATCAGTGATATAGGGACAGGTAAAAACGGCTACACCTTC. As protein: CAISDIGTGKNGYTF.

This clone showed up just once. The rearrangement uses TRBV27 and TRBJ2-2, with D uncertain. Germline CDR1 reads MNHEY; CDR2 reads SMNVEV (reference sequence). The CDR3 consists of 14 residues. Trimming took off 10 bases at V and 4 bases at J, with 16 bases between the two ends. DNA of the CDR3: TGTGCCACCCAACAAGGAAGGCGCACCGGGGAGCTGTTTTTT. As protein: CATQQGRRTGELFF.

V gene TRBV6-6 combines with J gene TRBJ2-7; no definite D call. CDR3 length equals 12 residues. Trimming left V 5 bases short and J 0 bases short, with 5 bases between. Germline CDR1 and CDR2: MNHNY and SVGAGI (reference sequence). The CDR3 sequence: CASSKSSYEQYF. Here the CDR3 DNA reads TGTGCCAGCAGTAAAAGCTCCTACGAGCAGTACTTC.

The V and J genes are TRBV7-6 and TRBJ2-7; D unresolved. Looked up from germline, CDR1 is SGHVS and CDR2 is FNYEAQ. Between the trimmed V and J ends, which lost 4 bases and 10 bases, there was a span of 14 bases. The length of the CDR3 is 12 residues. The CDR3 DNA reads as TGTGCCAGCAGCTCCCCGTTCGGAGAACAGTACTTC. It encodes CASSSPFGEQYF.

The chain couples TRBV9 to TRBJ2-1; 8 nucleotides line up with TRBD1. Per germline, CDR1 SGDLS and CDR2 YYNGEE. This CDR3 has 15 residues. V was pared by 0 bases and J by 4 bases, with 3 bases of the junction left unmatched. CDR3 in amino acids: CASSVADREYNEQFF. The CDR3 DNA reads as TGTGCCAGCAGCGTAGCGGACAGGGAATACAATGAGCAGTTCTTC.

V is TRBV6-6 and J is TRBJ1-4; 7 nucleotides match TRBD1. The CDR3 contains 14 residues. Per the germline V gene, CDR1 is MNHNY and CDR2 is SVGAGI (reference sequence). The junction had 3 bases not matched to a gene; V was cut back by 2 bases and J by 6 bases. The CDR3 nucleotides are TGTGCCAGCAGTTACGACAGGGCAGATGAAAAACTGTTTTTT. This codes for CASSYDRADEKLFF.

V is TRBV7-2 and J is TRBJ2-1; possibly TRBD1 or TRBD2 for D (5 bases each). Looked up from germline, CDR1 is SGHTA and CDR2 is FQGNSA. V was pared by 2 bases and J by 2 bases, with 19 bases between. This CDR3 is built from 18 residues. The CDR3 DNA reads TGTGCCAGCAGCTTAATCGGGTACGAACGGGGCACCTACAATGAGCAGTTCTTC. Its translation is CASSLIGYERGTYNEQFF.

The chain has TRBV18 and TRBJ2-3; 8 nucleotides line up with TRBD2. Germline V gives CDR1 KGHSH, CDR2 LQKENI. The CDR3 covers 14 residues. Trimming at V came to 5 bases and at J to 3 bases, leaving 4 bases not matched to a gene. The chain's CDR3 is CASSLGGRTDTQYF. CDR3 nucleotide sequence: TGTGCCAGCTCATTGGGCGGGAGGACAGATACGCAGTATTTT.

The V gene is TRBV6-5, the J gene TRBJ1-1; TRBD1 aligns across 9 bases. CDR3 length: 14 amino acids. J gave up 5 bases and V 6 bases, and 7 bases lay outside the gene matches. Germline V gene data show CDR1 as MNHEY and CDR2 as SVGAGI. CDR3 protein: CASSRGQGGTEAFF. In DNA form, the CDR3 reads TGTGCCAGCAGCCGGGGACAGGGCGGGACTGAAGCTTTCTTT.

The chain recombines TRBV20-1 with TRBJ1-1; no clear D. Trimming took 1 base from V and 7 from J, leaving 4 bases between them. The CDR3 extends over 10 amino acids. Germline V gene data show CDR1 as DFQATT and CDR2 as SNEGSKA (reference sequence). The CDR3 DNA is TGCAGTGCTAGAGGGTATGAAGCTTTCTTT. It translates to CSARGYEAFF.

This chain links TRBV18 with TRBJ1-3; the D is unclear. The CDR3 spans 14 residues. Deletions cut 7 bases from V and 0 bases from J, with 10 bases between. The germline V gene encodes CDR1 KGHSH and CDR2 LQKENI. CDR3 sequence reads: CASFADLSGNTIYF. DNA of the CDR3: TGTGCCAGCTTCGCGGATCTCTCTGGAAACACCATATATTTT.

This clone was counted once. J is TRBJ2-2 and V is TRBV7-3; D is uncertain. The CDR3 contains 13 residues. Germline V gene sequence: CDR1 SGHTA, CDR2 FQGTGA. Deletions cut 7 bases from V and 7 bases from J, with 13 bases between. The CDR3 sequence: CASTNDAGGELFF. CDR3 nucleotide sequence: TGTGCCAGCACTAATGACGCCGGCGGGGAGCTGTTTTTT.

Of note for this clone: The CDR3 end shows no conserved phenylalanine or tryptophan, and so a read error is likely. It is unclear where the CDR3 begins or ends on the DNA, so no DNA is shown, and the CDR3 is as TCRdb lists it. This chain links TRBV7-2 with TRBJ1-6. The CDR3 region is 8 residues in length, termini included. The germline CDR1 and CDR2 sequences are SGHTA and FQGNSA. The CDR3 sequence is CASSLARE.

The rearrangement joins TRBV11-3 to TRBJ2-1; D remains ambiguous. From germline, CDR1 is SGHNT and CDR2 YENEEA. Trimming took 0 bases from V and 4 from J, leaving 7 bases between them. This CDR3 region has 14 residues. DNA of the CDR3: TGTGCCAGCAGCTTAGACCCCGCTTACAATGAGCAGTTCTTC. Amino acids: CASSLDPAYNEQFF.

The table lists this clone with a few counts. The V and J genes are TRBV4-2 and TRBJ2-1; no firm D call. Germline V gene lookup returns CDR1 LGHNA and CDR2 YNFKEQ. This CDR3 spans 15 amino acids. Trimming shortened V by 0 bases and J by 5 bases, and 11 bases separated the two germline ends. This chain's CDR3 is CASSQEMRHHNEQFF. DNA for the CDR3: TGTGCCAGCAGCCAAGAAATGCGACACCACAATGAGCAGTTCTTC.

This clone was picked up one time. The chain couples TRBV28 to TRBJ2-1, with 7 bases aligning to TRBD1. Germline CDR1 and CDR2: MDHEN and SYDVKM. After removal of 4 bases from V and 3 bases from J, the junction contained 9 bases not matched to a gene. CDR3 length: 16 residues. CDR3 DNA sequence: TGTGCCAGCAGTTCGTCGGGGACAGCAAACTACAATGAGCAGTTCTTC. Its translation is CASSSSGTANYNEQFF.

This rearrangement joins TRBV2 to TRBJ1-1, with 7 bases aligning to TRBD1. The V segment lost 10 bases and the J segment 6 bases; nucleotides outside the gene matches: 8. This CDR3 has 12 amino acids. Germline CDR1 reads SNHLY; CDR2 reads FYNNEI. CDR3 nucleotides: TGTGCCACCCACGGACAGGTCCCTGAAGCTTTCTTT. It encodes CATHGQVPEAFF.

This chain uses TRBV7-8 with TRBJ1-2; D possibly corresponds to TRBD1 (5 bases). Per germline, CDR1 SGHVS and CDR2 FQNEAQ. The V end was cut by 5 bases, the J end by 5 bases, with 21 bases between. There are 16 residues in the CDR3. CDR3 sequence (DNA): TGTGCCAGCAGCCCTGGTCGGGGCATCAGAATTTATGGCTACACCTTC. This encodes CASSPGRGIRIYGYTF.

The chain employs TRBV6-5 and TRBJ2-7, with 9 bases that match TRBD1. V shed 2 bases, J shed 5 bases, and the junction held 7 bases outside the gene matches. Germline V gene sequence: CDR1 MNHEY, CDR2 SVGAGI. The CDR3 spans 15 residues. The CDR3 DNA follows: TGTGCCAGCAGTTACAGGGGACAGGGTGCCCACGAGCAGTACTTC. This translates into CASSYRGQGAHEQYF.

CDR3: CASSTRVASGKETQYF. The CDR3 DNA reads as TGTGCCAGCAGCACTAGGGTGGCTAGCGGGAAAGAGACCCAGTACTTC. The chain joins TRBV9 to TRBJ2-5; 9 bases map to TRBD2. The CDR3 loop spans 16 amino acids. CDR1 SGDLS and CDR2 YYNGEE come from the germline V gene. Trimming at V came to 4 bases and at J to 3 bases, leaving 10 bases not matched to a gene.

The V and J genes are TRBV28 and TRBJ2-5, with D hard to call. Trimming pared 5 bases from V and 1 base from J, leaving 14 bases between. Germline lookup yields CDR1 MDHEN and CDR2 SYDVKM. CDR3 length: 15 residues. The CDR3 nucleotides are TGTGCCAGCAGTGCCAGACTGCCGCGCCAAGAGACCCAGTACTTC. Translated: CASSARLPRQETQYF. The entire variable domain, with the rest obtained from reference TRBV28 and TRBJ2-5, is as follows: DVKVTQSSRYLVKRTGEKVFLECVQDMDHENMFWYRQDPGLGLRLIYFSYDVKMKEKGDIPEGYSVSREKKERFSLILESASTNQTSMYLCASSARLPRQETQYFGPGTRLLVL.

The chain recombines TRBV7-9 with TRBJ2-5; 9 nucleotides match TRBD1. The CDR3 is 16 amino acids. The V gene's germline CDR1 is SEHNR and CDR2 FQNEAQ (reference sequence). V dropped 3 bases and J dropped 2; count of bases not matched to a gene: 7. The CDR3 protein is CASSFYEGQGQETQYF. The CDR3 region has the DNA TGTGCCAGCAGCTTCTATGAGGGACAGGGTCAAGAGACCCAGTACTTC.

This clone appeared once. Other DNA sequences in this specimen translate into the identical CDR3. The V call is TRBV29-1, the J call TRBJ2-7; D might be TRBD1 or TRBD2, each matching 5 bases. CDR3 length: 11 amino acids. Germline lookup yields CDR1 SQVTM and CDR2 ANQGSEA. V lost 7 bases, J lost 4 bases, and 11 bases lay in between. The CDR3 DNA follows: TGCAGCGGGCGGTGGGGGTACGAGCAGTACTTC. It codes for CSGRWGYEQYF.